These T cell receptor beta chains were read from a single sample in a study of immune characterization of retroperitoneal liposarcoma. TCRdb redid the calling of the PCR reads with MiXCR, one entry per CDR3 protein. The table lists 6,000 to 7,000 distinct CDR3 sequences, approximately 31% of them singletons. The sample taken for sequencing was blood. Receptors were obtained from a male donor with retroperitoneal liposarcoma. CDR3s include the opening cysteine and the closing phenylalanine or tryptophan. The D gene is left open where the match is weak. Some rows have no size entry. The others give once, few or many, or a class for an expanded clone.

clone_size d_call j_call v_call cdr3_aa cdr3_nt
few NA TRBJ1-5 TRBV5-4 CASSLGGGAGNQPQHF TGTGCCAGCAGCTTGGGAGGGGGGGCCGGCAATCAGCCCCAGCATTTT
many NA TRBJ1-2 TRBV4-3 CASSQGAQPSNYGYTF TGCGCCAGCAGCCAAGGCGCACAACCTTCTAACTATGGCTACACCTTC
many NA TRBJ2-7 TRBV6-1 CASSDKYRGKYEQYF TGTGCCAGCAGTGATAAGTACAGAGGAAAGTACGAGCAGTACTTC
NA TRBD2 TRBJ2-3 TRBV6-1 CASSFPGLAGVGDTQYF TGTGCCAGCAGTTTTCCGGGACTAGCGGGAGTGGGAGATACGCAGTATTTT
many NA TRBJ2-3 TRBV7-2 CASSPQRGTDTQYF TGTGCCAGCAGCCCCCAAAGGGGCACAGATACGCAGTATTTT
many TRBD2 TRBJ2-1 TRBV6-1 CASSDTGGAYNEQFF TGTGCCAGCAGTGATACCGGGGGGGCCTACAATGAGCAGTTCTTC
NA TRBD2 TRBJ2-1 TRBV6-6 CASSRERFNKETQFF TGTGCCAGTTCGCGGGAGCGGTTTAACAAAGAGACCCAGTTCTTC
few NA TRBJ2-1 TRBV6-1 CASRQDSYNEQFF TGTGCCAGCAGACAAGACAGCTACAATGAGCAGTTCTTC
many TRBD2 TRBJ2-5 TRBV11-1 CASSLGLAGEETQYF TGTGCCAGCAGCTTAGGGCTAGCGGGAGAAGAGACCCAGTACTTC
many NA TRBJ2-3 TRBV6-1 CASSEETSQDTQYF TGTGCCAGCAGTGAAGAAACTAGCCAAGATACGCAGTATTTT
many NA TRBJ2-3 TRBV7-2 CASSFGGPGTDTQYF TGTGCCAGCAGCTTCGGGGGGCCAGGAACGGATACGCAGTATTTT
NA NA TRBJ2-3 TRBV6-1 CASSERGGVSTDTQYF TGTGCCAGCAGTGAACGGGGAGGAGTTAGCACAGATACGCAGTATTTT
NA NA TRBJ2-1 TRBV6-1 CASSQALRNEQFF TGTGCCAGCAGTCAGGCCCTGAGGAACGAGCAGTTCTTC
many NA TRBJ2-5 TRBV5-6 CASSFMGKGEQYF TGTGCCAGCAGCTTTATGGGGAAGGGGGAGCAGTACTTC
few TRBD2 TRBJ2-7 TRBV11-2 CASQTSIYEQYF TGTGCCAGTCAGACTAGCATCTACGAGCAGTACTTC
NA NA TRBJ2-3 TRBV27 CASSLSSKGTDTQYF TGTGCCAGCAGTTTAAGCAGTAAAGGCACAGATACGCAGTATTTT
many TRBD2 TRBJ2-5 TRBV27 CASSTQILAGVHEQYF TGTGCCAGCAGTACACAAATACTAGCGGGAGTCCATGAGCAGTACTTC
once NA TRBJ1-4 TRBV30 CAWGWTNEKLFF TGTGCCTGGGGGTGGACTAATGAAAAACTGTTTTTT
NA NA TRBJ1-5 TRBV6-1 CASSPLGQKNQPQHF TGTGCCAGCAGCCCCCTCGGACAGAAAAATCAGCCCCAGCATTTT
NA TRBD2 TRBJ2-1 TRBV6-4 CASSGTSGSYNEQFF TGTGCCAGCAGTGGGACTAGCGGGTCCTACAATGAGCAGTTCTTC
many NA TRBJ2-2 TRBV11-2 CASSLGTLTGELFF TGTGCCAGCAGCTTAGGGACTTTGACCGGGGAGCTGTTTTTT
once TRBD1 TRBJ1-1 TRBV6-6 CASSVTGSKAFF TGTGCCAGCAGTGTGACAGGGTCAAAAGCTTTCTTT
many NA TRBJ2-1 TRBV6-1 CASSVGGASDEQFF TGTGCCAGCAGTGTTGGGGGCGCATCCGATGAGCAGTTCTTC
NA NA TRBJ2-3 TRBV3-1 CASSLYGGRSTDTQYF TGTGCCAGCAGCCTTTACGGGGGGCGATCCACAGATACGCAGTATTTT
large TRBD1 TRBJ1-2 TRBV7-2 CASSLGDSFYGYTF TGTGCCAGCAGCTTAGGGGACAGCTTCTATGGCTACACCTTC
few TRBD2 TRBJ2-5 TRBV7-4 CASSSKGTSGGYQETQYF TGTGCCAGCAGCTCAAAGGGGACTAGCGGGGGATATCAAGAGACCCAGTACTTC
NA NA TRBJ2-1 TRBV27 CASSLSPGGSYEQFF TGTGCCAGCAGTTTATCGCCCGGGGGATCCTACGAGCAGTTCTTC
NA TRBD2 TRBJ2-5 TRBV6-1 CASRVWGGQETQYF TGTGCCAGCAGAGTATGGGGGGGCCAAGAGACCCAGTACTTC
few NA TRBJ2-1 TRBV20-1 CSATRGASEQFF TGCAGTGCTACCCGAGGAGCGTCCGAGCAGTTCTTC
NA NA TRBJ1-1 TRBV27 CASSNFAGLSGAFF TGTGCCAGCAGCAACTTTGCCGGGCTGAGTGGAGCTTTCTTT
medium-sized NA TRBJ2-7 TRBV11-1 CASSLALESSYEQYF TGTGCCAGCAGCTTAGCGCTAGAAAGCTCCTACGAGCAGTACTTC
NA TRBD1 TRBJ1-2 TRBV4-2 CASSQVPRQGANYGYTF TGTGCCAGCAGCCAAGTCCCCCGACAGGGGGCTAACTATGGCTACACCTTC
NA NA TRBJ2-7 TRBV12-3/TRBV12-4 CASSPGGPLSYEQYF TGTGCCAGCAGTCCCGGGGGGCCCTTATCCTACGAGCAGTACTTC
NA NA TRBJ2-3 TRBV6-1 CASSLGLPSDTQYF TGTGCCAGCAGCTTAGGGCTCCCCTCAGATACGCAGTATTTT
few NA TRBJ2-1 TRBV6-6 CATCGELDSYNEQFF TGTGCCACCTGCGGGGAACTCGACTCCTACAATGAGCAGTTCTTC
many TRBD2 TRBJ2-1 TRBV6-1 CASTGRADNEQFF TGTGCCAGCACAGGGAGGGCAGACAATGAGCAGTTCTTC
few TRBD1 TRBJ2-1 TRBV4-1 CASSQPTGGPYNEQFF TGCGCCAGCAGCCAGCCGACAGGGGGCCCCTACAATGAGCAGTTCTTC
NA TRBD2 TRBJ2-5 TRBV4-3 CASSQGRVAGAQETQYF TGCGCCAGCAGCCAAGGGAGAGTAGCGGGGGCACAAGAGACCCAGTACTTC
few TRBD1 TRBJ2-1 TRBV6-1 CASRYRGPRNEQFF TGTGCCAGCAGATACAGGGGACCACGAAATGAGCAGTTCTTC
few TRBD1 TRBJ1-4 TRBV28 CASSPGQGEKLFF TGTGCCAGCAGCCCCGGACAGGGTGAAAAACTGTTTTTT
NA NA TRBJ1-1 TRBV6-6 CASRGVQRLNTEAFF TGTGCCAGCAGGGGGGTCCAGCGATTGAACACTGAAGCTTTCTTT
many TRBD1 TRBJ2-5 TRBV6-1 CASSMTGTGILVAQYF TGTGCCAGCAGTATGACCGGGACAGGGATCTTAGTGGCCCAGTACTTC
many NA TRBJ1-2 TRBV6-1 CASKSGGYGYTF TGTGCCAGCAAATCGGGGGGCTATGGCTACACCTTC
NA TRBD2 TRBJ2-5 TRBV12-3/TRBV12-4 CASSLVASGRFVTQETQYF TGTGCCAGCAGTTTAGTGGCTAGCGGGAGATTCGTAACACAAGAGACCCAGTACTTC
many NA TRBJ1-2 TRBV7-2 CASSLQGSYTF TGTGCCAGCAGCTTGCAGGGGAGCTACACCTTC
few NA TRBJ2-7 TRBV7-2 CASTLGYNEQYF TGTGCCAGCACCCTAGGATACAATGAGCAGTACTTC
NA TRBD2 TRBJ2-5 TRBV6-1 CASSASSGGPSETQYF TGTGCCAGCAGTGCTTCTAGCGGGGGGCCGTCGGAGACCCAGTACTTC
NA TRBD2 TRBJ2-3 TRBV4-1 CASSQGTSGGADTQYF TGTGCCAGCAGCCAAGGGACTAGCGGGGGGGCAGATACGCAGTATTTT
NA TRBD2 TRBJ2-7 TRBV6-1 CASSRLGTSGHNEQYF TGTGCCAGCAGTCGCCTCGGGACTAGCGGCCACAATGAGCAGTACTTC
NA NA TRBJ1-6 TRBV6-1 CASSEASAPSPLHF TGTGCCAGCAGTGAAGCATCAGCCCCCTCACCCCTCCACTTT
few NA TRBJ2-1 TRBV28 CASRESSYNEQFF TGTGCCAGTCGTGAAAGCTCCTACAATGAGCAGTTCTTC
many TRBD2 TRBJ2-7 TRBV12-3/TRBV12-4 CASSLAPTSGGSEQYF TGTGCCAGCAGTTTAGCGCCGACTAGCGGGGGGAGTGAGCAGTACTTC
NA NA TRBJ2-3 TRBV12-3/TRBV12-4 CASSLAEMYTQYF TGTGCCAGCAGTTTAGCCGAGATGTATACGCAGTATTTT
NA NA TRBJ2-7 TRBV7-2 CASSLVREAEQYF TGTGCCAGCAGCTTAGTGCGAGAAGCCGAGCAGTACTTC
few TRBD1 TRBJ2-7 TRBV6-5 CASTPTGDPYEQYF TGTGCCAGCACCCCCACAGGGGACCCCTACGAGCAGTACTTC
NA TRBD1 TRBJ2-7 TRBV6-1 CASSEATGSDEQYF TGTGCCAGCAGTGAAGCGACAGGGAGCGACGAGCAGTACTTC
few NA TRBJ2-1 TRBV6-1 CASSPHLLYEQFF TGTGCCAGCAGTCCCCACCTTTTATACGAGCAGTTCTTC